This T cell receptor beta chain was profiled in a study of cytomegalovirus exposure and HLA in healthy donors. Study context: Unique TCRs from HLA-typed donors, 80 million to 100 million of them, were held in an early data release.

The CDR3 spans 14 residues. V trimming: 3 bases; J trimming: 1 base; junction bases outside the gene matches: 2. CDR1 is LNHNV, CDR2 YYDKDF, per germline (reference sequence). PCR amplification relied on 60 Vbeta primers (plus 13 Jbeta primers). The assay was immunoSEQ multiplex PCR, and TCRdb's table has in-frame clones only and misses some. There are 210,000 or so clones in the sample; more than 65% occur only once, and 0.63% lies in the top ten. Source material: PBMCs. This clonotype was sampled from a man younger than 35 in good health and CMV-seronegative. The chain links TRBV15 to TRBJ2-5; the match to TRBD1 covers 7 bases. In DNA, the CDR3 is TGTGCCACCAGCAGGGGACAGATCCAAGAGACCCAGTACTTC. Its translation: CATSRGQIQETQYF.